This T cell receptor (beta chain) was captured in a study of response to subunit inactivated influenza vaccine. The CDR3 is 13 residues long. Germline CDR1 reads MDHEN; CDR2 reads SYDVKM. The V gene end was trimmed by 2 bases and the J gene end by 7 bases; junction bases not matched to a gene: 5. Study conclusions and caveats: Seasonal influenza vaccination, on each occasion, was suggested by the authors to recruit few new T cells.

TCRdb recomputed calls from the RT-PCR reads with MiXCR, one row per CDR3 protein. This sample has hundreds of thousands of distinct CDR3 sequences, with approximately 17% found just once. This clonotype has a handful of counts. Its specificity is unknown. V and J are TRBV28 and TRBJ2-7, with 7 bases that match TRBD2. The TCR sequence derives from a middle-aged man who received an inactivated influenza vaccine. Here the sequenced sample was PBMCs from blood, taken approximately 5 days after vaccination. CDR3 nucleotides: TGTGCCAGCAGTTTAAGCAGGGAGGGAGAGCAGTACTTC. Its protein is CASSLSREGEQYF.